This T cell receptor (beta chain) was sequenced for a study of T cells in Graves' hyperthyroidism and ophthalmopathy. Researchers amplified the TCR beta CDR3 regions from RNA transcripts. During a first-round RT-PCR of the TCR CDR3, the HTBI primer set was used. TCRdb redid the calling of the multiplex PCR reads with MiXCR, one entry per CDR3 protein. The repertoire has fewer than 550,000 distinct CDR3 sequences, around a sixth of them found once; the top ten carry about 7.7%. This clonotype was counted only a few times. Sequenced sample: blood. This sequence originates from a woman between 18 and 29 years old with Graves' hyperthyroidism.

CDR3 in DNA: TGTGCCACTTACGCGGTGAACACTGAAGCTTTCTTT. Amino acids: CATYAVNTEAFF. V usage is TRBV2 and J usage is TRBJ1-1; D is undetermined. CDR1 and CDR2 (germline): SNHLY, FYNNEI. The ends were cut back, 10 bases at V and 0 bases at J, with 9 bases in the middle. The CDR3 spans 12 residues.